The 30 T cell receptor beta chains below come from one sample, sequenced in a study of Graves' ophthalmopathy and Graves' hyperthyroidism. RNA transcripts were the source from which TCR beta CDR3 regions were amplified. A first-round RT-PCR used HTBI primers, followed by a second-round multiplex PCR. MiXCR, run by TCRdb on the multiplex PCR reads, gives a single entry per CDR3 protein. The sample includes approximately 700,000 distinct CDR3 sequences, around 40% of them seen just once. The sequenced sample consisted of peripheral blood. The receptors shown here come from an adult man with Graves' ophthalmopathy.

This clonotype showed up just once. At one end, the junction sequence differs from germline, possibly due to a read error. The chain carries TRBV29-1 and TRBJ2-5, with 7 nucleotides matching TRBD1. Germline CDR1 SQVTM, CDR2 ANQGSEA. CDR3 length equals 12 residues. In DNA form, the CDR3 reads TGCAGCGTTGAAGACGCACCGGGACAGCCCTTCTTC. It is translated as CSVEDAPGQPFF.

In this sample, this clonotype turned up many times. J is TRBJ1-2 and V is TRBV29-1; D not resolved. The germline gives CDR1 SQVTM, CDR2 ANQGSEA. The CDR3 is 12 amino acids. Trimming removed 3 bases at V and 1 base at J, with 6 bases between. The CDR3 reads CSVDRYNYGYTF. CDR3 bases: TGCAGCGTTGACCGATATAACTATGGCTACACCTTC.

V is TRBV19 and J is TRBJ2-7, with D maybe TRBD1 (5 bases). Deletions cut 9 bases from V and 3 bases from J, with 18 bases between. Germline V gene data show CDR1 as LNHDA and CDR2 as SQIVND (reference sequence). CDR3 size: 14 residues. The CDR3: CASSRQTEYYEQYF. CDR3 DNA sequence: TGTGCCAGCAGCCGACAGACTGAATACTACGAGCAGTACTTC.

This clonotype came up a few times. The chain carries TRBV13 and TRBJ1-4; a possible D gene is TRBD1 (6 bases). CDR1 and CDR2 from the germline V gene are PRHDT and FYEKMQ (reference sequence). The CDR3 spans 15 residues. The V gene lost 5 bases and the J gene lost 2 bases, with 12 bases spanning the gap. CDR3 DNA: TGTGCCAGCAGCCTGCAAACAGGGACTAATGAAAAACTGTTTTTT. Its translation is CASSLQTGTNEKLFF.

This rearrangement joins TRBV25-1 to TRBJ2-7, with D hard to call. The CDR3 extends over 14 amino acids. V lost 4 bases to trimming and J lost 2 bases, with 12 bases between them. Germline V lookup: CDR1 MGHDK, CDR2 SYGVNS. CDR3 nucleotides: TGTGCCAGCAGTGCCCAAGTTGACCCCTACGAGCAGTACTTC. Its translation is CASSAQVDPYEQYF.

At least ten counts were recorded for this clonotype. The gene calls are TRBV12-3 or TRBV12-4 and TRBJ1-2; D gene unclear. The germline V and J ends were trimmed by 0 bases and 5 bases, with 7 bases remaining between them. The CDR3 covers 13 residues. CDR3 protein: CASSLALPYGYTF. The CDR3 coding sequence is TGTGCCAGCAGTTTAGCGCTCCCGTATGGCTACACCTTC.

The V gene is TRBV20-1, the J gene TRBJ2-5; possible D gene TRBD2, 6 bases. The V gene lost 0 bases and the J gene lost 1 base, with 9 bases spanning the gap. From germline, CDR1 is DFQATT and CDR2 SNEGSKA (reference sequence). The CDR3 loop spans 14 amino acids. The CDR3 DNA reads TGCAGTGCTAGAGAGGGGGGACTCCAAGAGACCCAGTACTTC. Translated, it gives CSAREGGLQETQYF.

Only a few counts were recorded for this clonotype. V usage is TRBV13 and J usage is TRBJ1-1; D not resolved. The ends were cut back, 5 bases at V and 8 bases at J, with 15 bases in the middle. Germline CDR1 and CDR2: PRHDT and FYEKMQ (reference sequence). This CDR3 is built from 13 residues. CDR3 amino acids: CASSPREELEAFF. For the CDR3, the DNA is TGTGCCAGCAGCCCCCGTGAGGAACTGGAAGCTTTCTTT.

The chain combines TRBV10-3 with TRBJ1-1; 10 bases match TRBD1. Germline values: CDR1 ENHRY, CDR2 SYGVKD. There are 15 residues in the CDR3. The J segment lost 4 bases and the V segment lost 2 bases, leaving 4 bases of the junction unmatched. The DNA for the CDR3 is TGTGCCATCAGTGAGCCAGACAGGGGGCTCACTGAAGCTTTCTTT. This encodes CAISEPDRGLTEAFF.

J is TRBJ1-1 and V is TRBV30, with D tentatively TRBD1 (5 bases). The CDR3 spans 13 residues. Germline CDR1 reads GTSNPN; CDR2 reads SVGIG (reference sequence). Deletions cut 4 bases from V and 1 base from J, with 10 bases between. The CDR3 DNA reads as TGTGCCTGGACCCGACAGAGGAACACTGAAGCTTTCTTT. This sequence encodes CAWTRQRNTEAFF.

The chain uses TRBV19 and TRBJ1-4; 8 positions agree with TRBD1. V was clipped by 6 bases and J by 11 bases; unmatched bases: 11. CDR3 size: 14 residues. Germline V gene lookup returns CDR1 LNHDA and CDR2 SQIVND (reference sequence). The CDR3 reads CASRSGGGGAKLFF. The DNA for the CDR3 is TGTGCCAGTAGATCAGGGGGCGGAGGCGCGAAACTGTTTTTT.

J is TRBJ1-6 and V is TRBV9; possible D gene TRBD1, 5 bases. There are 14 residues in the CDR3. The V and J ends lost 5 bases and 17 bases respectively, with 23 bases between them. Germline V gene sequence: CDR1 SGDLS, CDR2 YYNGEE. Here the CDR3 reads CASSYEGSWGGVHF. The CDR3 bases are TGTGCCAGCAGTTACGAAGGCAGCTGGGGAGGGGTCCACTTT.

This clonotype occurred a few times. J is TRBJ2-5 and V is TRBV20-1; TRBD2 matches at 10 bases. Germline lookup yields CDR1 DFQATT and CDR2 SNEGSKA (reference sequence). J gave up 5 bases and V 3 bases, and 15 bases lay outside the gene matches. This CDR3 spans 17 amino acids. Here the CDR3 reads CSARGWNTSGNPETQYF. CDR3 nucleotides: TGCAGTGCTAGGGGCTGGAACACTAGCGGGAATCCGGAGACCCAGTACTTC.

About this clonotype itself: This may stem from a read error, because a much larger clone lies one nucleotide away. The chain links TRBV2 to TRBJ1-1; D remains ambiguous. Trimming shortened V by 8 bases and J by 6 bases, and 4 bases separated the two germline ends. The CDR3 covers 9 residues. The germline V gene has CDR1 SNHLY and CDR2 FYNNEI. This CDR3 reads CASGPEAFF. DNA of the CDR3: TGTGCCAGCGGACCTGAAGCTTTCTTT.

This clonotype was picked up a small number of times. The DNA of the CDR3 is TGTGCCAGCAGCTTACTTCGGGGGGGCCCCTACGAGCAGTACTTC. It codes for CASSLLRGGPYEQYF. The V and J genes are TRBV11-2 and TRBJ2-7; TRBD2 matches 8 bases. The germline V gene has CDR1 SGHAT and CDR2 FQNNGV. V lost 2 bases and J lost 2; bases outside the gene matches: 5. This CDR3 is built from 15 residues. Full variable domain (remainder filled in from reference TRBV11-2 and TRBJ2-7): EAGVAQSPRYKIIEKRQSVAFWCNPISGHATLYWYQQILGQGPKLLIQFQNNGVVDDSQLPKDRFSAERLKGVDSTLKIQPAKLEDSAVYLCASSLLRGGPYEQYFGPGTRLTVT.

The J gene is TRBJ1-5, the V gene TRBV29-1; TRBD1 agrees at 10 bases. The trim removed 4 bases at V and 5 bases at J, leaving 5 bases unmatched. The CDR3 is 14 residues long. CDR1 is SQVTM and CDR2 is ANQGSEA in the germline V gene. As DNA, the CDR3 is TGCAGCGTTGTTGAAGGGACAGGGGATCAGCCCCAGCATTTT. Translated, it gives CSVVEGTGDQPQHF.

This clonotype was seen ten or more times. The chain carries TRBV7-9 and TRBJ1-6, with D perhaps matching TRBD1 (6 bases). Trimming removed 3 bases at V and 12 bases at J, with 18 bases between. The CDR3 totals 15 residues. Germline V CDR1 and CDR2: SEHNR, FQNEAQ (reference sequence). The CDR3 DNA follows: TGTGCCAGCAGCTTGGACTCCCCAGGGGCCCAACCCCTCCACTTT. This gives the protein CASSLDSPGAQPLHF.

The V gene is TRBV7-9, the J gene TRBJ1-4; weak D call: TRBD1 (6 bases). Trimming stripped 6 bases from V and 10 bases from J, with 15 bases between. The CDR3 consists of 13 residues. Germline lookup yields CDR1 SEHNR and CDR2 FQNEAQ (reference sequence). The CDR3 DNA reads as TGTGCCAGCAGTGATAACAGGGAGGTAAAACTGTTTTTT. This translates into CASSDNREVKLFF.

V is TRBV28 and J is TRBJ2-7; 9 bases are a match to TRBD2. J was trimmed by 5 bases and V by 2 bases; bases with no gene match: 7. The germline V gene has CDR1 MDHEN and CDR2 SYDVKM. The CDR3 extends over 15 amino acids. CDR3 sequence (DNA): TGTGCCAGCAGTTTAGGTCTAGCGGGGAACAACGAGCAGTACTTC. It codes for CASSLGLAGNNEQYF.

The chain joins TRBV12-3 or TRBV12-4 to TRBJ1-5; D possibly corresponds to TRBD1 (5 bases). Deletions cut 1 base from V and 4 bases from J, with 14 bases between. The CDR3 contains 16 residues. In nucleotides, the CDR3 is TGTGCCAGCAGTTTAGTAGGTCGGGGCGGGAATCAGCCCCAGCATTTT. This translates into CASSLVGRGGNQPQHF.

Comments on this clonotype: One end of the junction fails to match germline, which may point to a read error. V is TRBV20-1 and J is TRBJ1-5, with unresolved D. The CDR3 loop spans 14 amino acids. Per the germline V gene, CDR1 is DFQATT and CDR2 is SNEGSKA (reference sequence). CDR3 sequence reads: CSAGDATGGQPQHF. The CDR3 nucleotides are TGCAGTGCTGGAGATGCGACGGGTGGTCAGCCCCAGCATTTT.

The V and J genes are TRBV20-1 and TRBJ2-5, with D hard to call. The germline gives CDR1 DFQATT, CDR2 SNEGSKA (reference sequence). V was trimmed by 2 bases and J by 4 bases, leaving 14 bases between them. This CDR3 is 14 amino acids long. As DNA, the CDR3 is TGCAGTGCTAGATCCCACGGGTTGGTAGAGACCCAGTACTTC. Protein: CSARSHGLVETQYF.

This clonotype was picked up many times. This chain uses TRBV7-9 with TRBJ2-6; D remains ambiguous. V dropped 3 bases and J dropped 5 bases, with 5 bases sitting between them. Germline values: CDR1 SEHNR, CDR2 FQNEAQ (reference sequence). This CDR3 region has 13 residues. The CDR3 region is CASSLSRANVLTF. For the CDR3, the DNA is TGTGCCAGCAGCTTGAGCAGGGCCAACGTCCTGACTTTC.

The rearrangement joins TRBV9 to TRBJ2-6; maybe TRBD2 (6 bases). The germline gives CDR1 SGDLS, CDR2 YYNGEE. Trimming pared 4 bases from V and 1 base from J, leaving 15 bases between. The CDR3 runs 17 residues. DNA of the CDR3: TGTGCCAGCAGCCGGGGGATAAAAGCTTCTGGGGCCAACGTCCTGACTTTC. Translating it yields CASSRGIKASGANVLTF.

This clonotype has at least ten counts. The V gene is TRBV20-1, the J gene TRBJ2-7, with 10 positions matching TRBD1. Unmatched junction bases numbered 8, after V lost 6 bases and J lost 0 bases. The CDR3 is 15 residues long. The germline V gene encodes CDR1 DFQATT and CDR2 SNEGSKA (reference sequence). This CDR3 is CSAPRDRGGSYEQYF. For the CDR3, the DNA is TGCAGTGCGCCTCGGGACAGGGGAGGCTCCTACGAGCAGTACTTC.

Remarks on this clonotype: The junction differs from germline at one of its ends, possibly a read error. The chain's CDR3 is CASDGQGF. CDR3 bases: TGTGCCAGCGACGGACAGGGATTC. The V gene is TRBV7-9, the J gene TRBJ2-6; 8 positions match TRBD1. This CDR3 spans 8 amino acids. CDR1 is SEHNR and CDR2 is FQNEAQ in the germline V gene (reference sequence).

Remarks on this clonotype: Germline is not matched at one junction end, which may reflect a read error. This sequence joins TRBV7-9 and TRBJ1-3, with 7 bases that match TRBD1. CDR3 size: 14 residues. In germline, CDR1 is SEHNR, CDR2 FQNEAQ (reference sequence). CDR3 sequence reads: CASSFRTGGSTIYF. CDR3 bases: TGTGCCAGCAGCTTTCGGACAGGTGGAAGCACCATATATTTT.

This clonotype came up once. The junction and the germline gene differ at one end; a read error may be behind it. The J gene is TRBJ2-5, the V gene TRBV10-2; D gene unclear. Germline V lookup: CDR1 WSHSY, CDR2 SAAADI. CDR3 length: 14 amino acids. CDR3 amino acids: CASSQNSPQETQYF. DNA for the CDR3: TGTGCCAGCAGCCAAAATTCCCCCCAAGAGACCCAGTACTTC.

The rearrangement links TRBV29-1 to TRBJ2-2, with 7 bases fitting TRBD1. The length of the CDR3 is 15 residues. Germline CDR1 is SQVTM and CDR2 is ANQGSEA. The V and J ends lost 7 bases and 4 bases, in that order; junction bases with no gene match: 12. CDR3 nucleotides: TGCAGCGCATTCTTAAGGGACAGCCTCACCGGGGAGCTGTTTTTT. As protein: CSAFLRDSLTGELFF.

The chain couples TRBV7-9 to TRBJ2-3; D unclear. This CDR3 has 14 amino acids. Germline CDR1 SEHNR, CDR2 FQNEAQ (reference sequence). V shed 3 bases and J shed 4 bases, with 11 bases lying between them. The DNA for the CDR3 is TGTGCCAGCAGCTTTAGCCCGGTCGCAGATACGCAGTATTTT. It encodes CASSFSPVADTQYF. Full variable domain (remainder filled in from reference TRBV7-9 and TRBJ2-3): DTGVSQNPRHKITKRGQNVTFRCDPISEHNRLYWYRQTLGQGPEFLTYFQNEAQLEKSRLLSDRFSAERPKGSFSTLEIQRTEQGDSAMYLCASSFSPVADTQYFGPGTRLTVL.